Presented here are 29 T cell receptor beta chains from one specimen sequenced in a study of T cell responses to AZD1222 COVID-19 vaccine. The assay was immunoSEQ multiplex PCR, and TCRdb's table has in-frame clones only and misses some. The sample includes 100,000 to 150,000 clones, just over 90% of them seen just once. The starting material was peripheral blood, obtained on day 0 of AZD1222 vaccination. These receptors came from an adult in good health.

The DNA of the CDR3 is TGTGCCAGCAGTGAAACCCGGGAGACTGAGCAGTTCTTC. This gives the protein CASSETRETEQFF. The chain recombines TRBV2 with TRBJ2-1; a possible D gene is TRBD2 (6 bases). V dropped 2 bases and J dropped 9 bases, with 11 bases sitting between them. The CDR3 sequence is 13 residues long. The germline gives CDR1 SNHLY, CDR2 FYNNEI.

This rearrangement joins TRBV5-5 to TRBJ1-2; D may be TRBD1 (6 bases). Germline V lookup: CDR1 SGHKS, CDR2 YYEKEE (reference sequence). The CDR3 has 13 residues. V lost 0 bases to trimming and J lost 5 bases, with 8 bases between them. The CDR3 sequence is CASSLDRAYGYTF. The CDR3 DNA sequence: TGTGCCAGCAGCTTGGACAGGGCTTATGGCTACACCTTC.

The chain has TRBV7-2 and TRBJ2-7; 7 bases match TRBD1. With 5 bases clipped from V and 3 bases from J, the junction kept 7 bases outside the gene matches. This CDR3 has 14 residues. Germline values: CDR1 SGHTA, CDR2 FQGNSA. CDR3 nucleotides: TGTGCCAGCAGCCTTGGGACAGAAGGCTACGAGCAGTACTTC. Translated: CASSLGTEGYEQYF.

The chain joins TRBV12-3 or TRBV12-4 to TRBJ1-3; maybe TRBD1 (6 bases). The CDR3 has 13 amino acids. Trimming shortened V by 6 bases and J by 4 bases, and 10 bases separated the two germline ends. The CDR3: CASSPTGGNTIYF. The CDR3 region has the DNA TGTGCCAGCAGCCCTACAGGGGGAAACACCATATATTTT.

The chain has TRBV24-1 and TRBJ2-5, with D tentatively TRBD2 (5 bases). The V end lost 1 base, the J end lost 5 bases, and 16 bases lay between the germline ends. Germline V gene data show CDR1 as KGHDR and CDR2 as SFDVKD. CDR3 length equals 16 residues. This chain's CDR3 is CATSDLGQPGGETQYF. For the CDR3, the DNA is TGTGCCACCAGTGATTTAGGCCAGCCTGGCGGGGAGACCCAGTACTTC.

The chain carries TRBV28 and TRBJ1-4; D uncertain. This CDR3 is built from 14 residues. CDR1 and CDR2 (germline): MDHEN, SYDVKM. V gave up 6 bases and J gave up 3 bases, with 11 bases separating them. The CDR3: CASSSPWANEKLFF. DNA for the CDR3: TGTGCCAGCAGCTCACCTTGGGCTAATGAAAAACTGTTTTTT.

The CDR3 region is CASSQELAGGPYNEQFF. For the CDR3, the DNA is TGCGCCAGCAGCCAAGAACTAGCGGGAGGCCCCTACAATGAGCAGTTCTTC. The V gene is TRBV4-1, the J gene TRBJ2-1; 12 bases agree with TRBD2. CDR1 is MGHRA, CDR2 YSYEKL, per germline. Germline trimming cut 0 bases from V and 2 bases from J; bases unmatched to any gene: 2. The CDR3 extends over 17 amino acids.

This rearrangement joins TRBV23-1 to TRBJ2-1; a possible D gene is TRBD2 (6 bases). TRBV23-1 is annotated as an ORF whose role is uncertain. CDR3 size: 18 residues. Trimming pared 2 bases from V and 3 bases from J, leaving 20 bases between. CDR3 amino acids: CASSQSLEGFSYYNEQFF. CDR3 DNA sequence: TGCGCCAGCAGTCAAAGCTTGGAGGGGTTCTCTTACTACAATGAGCAGTTCTTC.

The rearrangement uses TRBV6-4 and TRBJ1-1; 7 bases align to TRBD1. J gave up 0 bases and V 2 bases, and 6 bases lay outside the gene matches. CDR1 and CDR2 from the germline V gene are MRHNA and SNTAGT. The CDR3 runs to 16 residues. The CDR3 DNA follows: TGTGCCAGCAGTGACGAGGACAGGCAATTGAACACTGAAGCTTTCTTT. It is translated as CASSDEDRQLNTEAFF.

The V gene is TRBV20-1, the J gene TRBJ2-7; D call uncertain. The germline V gene encodes CDR1 DFQATT and CDR2 SNEGSKA (reference sequence). CDR3 size: 13 residues. V shed 3 bases and J shed 1 base, with 10 bases lying between them. This CDR3 reads CSASGRQSYEQYF. CDR3 DNA sequence: TGCAGTGCTAGTGGGCGGCAGTCCTACGAGCAGTACTTC.

The rearrangement uses TRBV7-8 and TRBJ1-6; D might be TRBD1 (6 bases). The CDR3 loop spans 16 amino acids. V lost 6 bases and J 7 bases, leaving 19 bases between the germline ends. Looked up from germline, CDR1 is SGHVS and CDR2 is FQNEAQ. This CDR3 is CASRRTRFGGNSPLHF. The CDR3 DNA reads TGTGCCAGCAGACGGACCCGATTTGGGGGCAATTCACCCCTCCACTTT. The whole variable domain, filled in from reference TRBV7-8 and TRBJ1-6, reads GAGVSQSPRYKVAKRGQDVALRCDPISGHVSLFWYQQALGQGPEFLTYFQNEAQLDKSGLPSDRFFAERPEGSVSTLKIQRTQQEDSAVYLCASRRTRFGGNSPLHFGNGTRLTVT.

The V call is TRBV4-3, the J call TRBJ2-7; a weak D match, TRBD1 (5 bases). The CDR3 consists of 15 residues. Germline V gives CDR1 LGHNA, CDR2 YSLEER. V was trimmed by 8 bases and J by 5 bases, leaving 22 bases between them. The CDR3 DNA follows: TGCGCCAGCTCACCTAATGGCAGGGTATCCCACGAGCAGTACTTC. It specifies CASSPNGRVSHEQYF.

This rearrangement joins TRBV3-1 (or the pseudogene TRBV3-2) to TRBJ2-7; D not certain. CDR3 length equals 11 residues. V shed 0 bases and J shed 3 bases, with 0 bases lying between them. CDR1 and CDR2 (germline): LGHDT, YNNKEL (reference sequence). The CDR3 loop reads CASSQDYEQYF. The CDR3 coding sequence is TGTGCCAGCAGCCAAGACTACGAGCAGTACTTC.

This clone was seen only a few times. This rearrangement joins TRBV7-2 to TRBJ1-1; D is unclear. In germline, CDR1 is SGHTA, CDR2 FQGNSA. The CDR3 loop spans 13 amino acids. V lost 4 bases and J lost 3, with 9 bases in between. DNA for the CDR3: TGTGCCAGCAGCTCCGACGTAGACACTGAAGCTTTCTTT. Amino acids: CASSSDVDTEAFF.

The V call is TRBV29-1, the J call TRBJ2-7; possibly TRBD2 for D (6 bases). V was shortened by 4 bases and J by 4 bases, with 11 bases between the two germline ends. This CDR3 contains 12 residues. Germline values: CDR1 SQVTM, CDR2 ANQGSEA. CDR3 residues: CSVVGTGYEQYF. CDR3 sequence (DNA): TGCAGCGTTGTCGGGACTGGTTACGAGCAGTACTTC.

This clone was picked up one time. The J gene is TRBJ2-1, the V gene TRBV3-1 (or the pseudogene TRBV3-2); the D is unclear. This CDR3 has 14 residues. Trimming pared 0 bases from V and 0 bases from J, leaving 3 bases between. Germline CDR1 reads LGHDT; CDR2 reads YNNKEL (reference sequence). CDR3 in DNA: TGTGCCAGCAGCCAAGACCACTCCTACAATGAGCAGTTCTTC. It yields the protein CASSQDHSYNEQFF.

This clone has only a few counts. The genes are TRBV27 and TRBJ2-2; TRBD2 matches 8 bases. After removal of 5 bases from V and 6 bases from J, the junction contained 8 bases not matched to a gene. Germline CDR1 is MNHEY and CDR2 is SMNVEV (reference sequence). The CDR3 totals 15 residues. CDR3: CASSLSGSIAGELFF. The CDR3 DNA reads TGTGCCAGCAGTCTAAGCGGGAGTATCGCCGGGGAGCTGTTTTTT.

This chain joins TRBV4-1 and TRBJ1-4; TRBD1 might be the D (6 bases). The germline V and J ends were trimmed by 0 bases and 3 bases, with 11 bases remaining between them. Germline CDR1 and CDR2: MGHRA and YSYEKL. This CDR3 contains 16 residues. The CDR3 coding sequence is TGCGCCAGCAGCCAAGATCAGGACAGCGCTAATGAAAAACTGTTTTTT. Its protein product is CASSQDQDSANEKLFF.

This sequence joins TRBV6-2 or TRBV6-3 and TRBJ2-7; the match to TRBD1 covers 8 bases. Trimming took 2 bases from V and 5 from J; bases not matched to a gene: 5. The germline V gene encodes CDR1 MNHEY and CDR2 SVGEGT. The CDR3 contains 14 residues. The CDR3 loop is CASSYTGTGNEQYF. The CDR3 nucleotides read TGTGCCAGCAGTTACACCGGGACAGGTAACGAGCAGTACTTC.

This clone occurred once. The chain links TRBV3-1 (or the pseudogene TRBV3-2) to TRBJ1-4, with D perhaps matching TRBD1 (6 bases). Germline CDR1 is LGHDT and CDR2 is YNNKEL (reference sequence). This CDR3 is 14 amino acids long. The V gene lost 6 bases and the J gene lost 8 bases, with 16 bases spanning the gap. The CDR3 region is CASRPPGQAEKLFF. The CDR3 DNA reads as TGTGCCAGCAGACCTCCGGGACAAGCCGAAAAACTGTTTTTT.

The V and J genes are TRBV10-2 and TRBJ2-3; D is possibly TRBD1 (5 bases). Germline V gives CDR1 WSHSY, CDR2 SAAADI. Trimming pared 5 bases from V and 3 bases from J, leaving 9 bases between. This CDR3 contains 13 residues. CDR3 loop: CASSNSGTDTQYF. The DNA of the CDR3 is TGCGCCAGCAGTAACTCAGGGACAGATACGCAGTATTTT.

The rearrangement uses TRBV12-3 or TRBV12-4 and TRBJ1-3; D not resolved. Trimming took off 10 bases at V and 6 bases at J, with 16 bases between the two ends. The CDR3 is 13 amino acids. The CDR3 region has the DNA TGTGCCACGGCTAAAACAAACAAAAACACCATATATTTT. This gives the protein CATAKTNKNTIYF.

The chain is built from TRBV2 and TRBJ2-7; tentatively, D is TRBD2 (6 bases). CDR3 length equals 12 residues. The germline V and J ends were trimmed by 6 bases and 5 bases, with 11 bases remaining between them. Germline lookup yields CDR1 SNHLY and CDR2 FYNNEI. Written as DNA, the CDR3 is TGTGCCAGCAGGGAGGGGCTACACGAGCAGTACTTC. Its protein product is CASREGLHEQYF.

The chain combines TRBV11-2 with TRBJ2-7; TRBD1 aligns across 8 bases. Trimming cost V 4 bases and J 2 bases; bases outside gene matches: 4. CDR1 and CDR2 from the germline V gene are SGHAT and FQNNGV. The CDR3 is 14 residues long. The CDR3 region is CASSYRQGPYEQYF. DNA for the CDR3: TGTGCCAGCAGCTATAGACAGGGGCCCTACGAGCAGTACTTC. The full variable domain, completed using reference TRBV11-2 and TRBJ2-7, is EAGVAQSPRYKIIEKRQSVAFWCNPISGHATLYWYQQILGQGPKLLIQFQNNGVVDDSQLPKDRFSAERLKGVDSTLKIQPAKLEDSAVYLCASSYRQGPYEQYFGPGTRLTVT.

The V gene is TRBV19, the J gene TRBJ1-1; D is perhaps TRBD1 (5 bases). The ends were cut back, 5 bases at V and 5 bases at J, with 21 bases in the middle. The CDR3 is 16 amino acids. Germline CDR1 LNHDA, CDR2 SQIVND (reference sequence). As DNA, the CDR3 is TGTGCCAGTAGTGCCCTCGGGGCCCTGTTGGGAACTGAAGCTTTCTTT. Translated: CASSALGALLGTEAFF.

The rearrangement links TRBV13 to TRBJ2-7; tentatively, D is TRBD1 or TRBD2 (5 bases each). V dropped 5 bases and J dropped 2 bases, with 16 bases sitting between them. Germline assignment: CDR1 PRHDT and CDR2 FYEKMQ (reference sequence). The CDR3 has 15 residues. The CDR3 DNA follows: TGTGCCAGCAGCCCACCGGGACGGAGTGCCTACGAGCAGTACTTC. It specifies CASSPPGRSAYEQYF.

This chain uses TRBV5-4 with TRBJ1-2, with D hard to call. Germline values: CDR1 SGHNT, CDR2 YYREEE (reference sequence). V lost 5 bases to trimming and J lost 8 bases, with 22 bases between them. This CDR3 has 15 amino acids. The CDR3 region has the DNA TGTGCCAGCAGTCGCCCGAAGGTAGGGTACCACGGCTACACCTTC. This gives the protein CASSRPKVGYHGYTF.

This clone was detected only once. CDR3 in amino acids: CASSQENLSNSPLHF. The CDR3 region has the DNA TGCGCCAGCAGCCAAGAGAATCTTAGTAATTCACCCCTCCACTTT. The chain uses TRBV4-1 and TRBJ1-6; D is uncertain. V lost 0 bases and J lost 6, with 9 bases in between. The germline CDR1 and CDR2 sequences are MGHRA and YSYEKL. The CDR3 totals 15 residues.

A few counts support this clone. V is TRBV7-2 and J is TRBJ2-2; the match to TRBD2 covers 9 bases. This CDR3 is 16 amino acids long. Unmatched junction bases numbered 7, after V lost 2 bases and J lost 6 bases. The germline V gene encodes CDR1 SGHTA and CDR2 FQGNSA. The CDR3 reads CASSLPSGIAAGELFF. CDR3 bases: TGTGCCAGCAGCTTACCTAGCGGGATAGCTGCCGGGGAGCTGTTTTTT.